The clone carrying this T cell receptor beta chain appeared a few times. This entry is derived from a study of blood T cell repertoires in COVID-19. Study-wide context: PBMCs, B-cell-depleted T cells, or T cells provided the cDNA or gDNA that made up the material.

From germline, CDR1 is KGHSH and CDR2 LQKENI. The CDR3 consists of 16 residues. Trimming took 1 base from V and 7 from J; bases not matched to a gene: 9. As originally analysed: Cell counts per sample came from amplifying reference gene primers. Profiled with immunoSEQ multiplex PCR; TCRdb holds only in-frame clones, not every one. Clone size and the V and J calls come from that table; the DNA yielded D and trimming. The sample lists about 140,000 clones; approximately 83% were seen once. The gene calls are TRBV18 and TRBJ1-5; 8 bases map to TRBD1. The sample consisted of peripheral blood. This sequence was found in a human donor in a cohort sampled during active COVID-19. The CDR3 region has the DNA TGTGCCAGCTCACCACGGGCAGGGGGCCTGGGGCAGCCCCAGCATTTT. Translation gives CASSPRAGGLGQPQHF.